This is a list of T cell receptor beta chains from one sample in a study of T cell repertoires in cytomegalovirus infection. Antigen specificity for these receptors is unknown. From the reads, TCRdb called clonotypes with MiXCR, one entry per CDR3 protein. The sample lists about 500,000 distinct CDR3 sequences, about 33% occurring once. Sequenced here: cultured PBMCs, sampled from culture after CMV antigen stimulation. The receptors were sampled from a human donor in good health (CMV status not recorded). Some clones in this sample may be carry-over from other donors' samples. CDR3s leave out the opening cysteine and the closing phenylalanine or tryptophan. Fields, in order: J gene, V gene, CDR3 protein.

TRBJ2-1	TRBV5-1	ASSGLAGEDEQF
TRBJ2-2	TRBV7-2	ASSLAQGVGSGELF
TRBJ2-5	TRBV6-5	ASSYGRGMDQETQY
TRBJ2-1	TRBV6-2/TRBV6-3	ASRRLAGGPGEQF
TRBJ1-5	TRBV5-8	ASSIRQVVGQPQH
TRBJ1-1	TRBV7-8	ASSPKGRLNTEAF
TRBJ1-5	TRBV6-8	ASSATGGQPQH
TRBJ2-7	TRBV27	ASSLARDSYEQY
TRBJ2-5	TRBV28	ASSLSGGGGETQY
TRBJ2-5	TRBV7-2	ASSPRFGTQY
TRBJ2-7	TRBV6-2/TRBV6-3	ASSYSSGSTYEQY
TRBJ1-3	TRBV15	ATSRTVDPGNTIY
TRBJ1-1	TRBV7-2	ASSMDRNTEAF
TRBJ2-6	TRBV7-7	AIQGQGTGGANVLT
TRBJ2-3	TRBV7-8	ASSLVRTDFTDTQY
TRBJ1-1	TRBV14	ASSQELNTEAF
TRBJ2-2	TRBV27	ASRSGTGELF
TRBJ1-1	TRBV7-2	ASSAGTGFMNTEAF
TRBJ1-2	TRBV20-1	SATTGFNGYT
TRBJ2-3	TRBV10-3	AISKQDTQY
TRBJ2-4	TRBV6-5	ASSSTTSGRGNIQY
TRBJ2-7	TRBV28	ASSLESAGGPYEQY
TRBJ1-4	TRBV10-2	ASSDQGGDEKLF
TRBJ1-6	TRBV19	ASSFGSYNSPLH
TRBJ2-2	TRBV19	ASTDRGNTGELF
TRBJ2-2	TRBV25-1	ASSVTGSNTGELF
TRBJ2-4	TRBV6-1	ASSERVEGTHY
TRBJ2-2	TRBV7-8	ASSFTGEYTGELF
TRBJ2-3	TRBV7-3	ASSLVAGHTDTQY
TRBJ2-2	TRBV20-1	SAVSGQLNTGELF
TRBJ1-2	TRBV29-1	SVPSSGQPFYGYT
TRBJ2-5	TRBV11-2	ASSPRTGREETQY